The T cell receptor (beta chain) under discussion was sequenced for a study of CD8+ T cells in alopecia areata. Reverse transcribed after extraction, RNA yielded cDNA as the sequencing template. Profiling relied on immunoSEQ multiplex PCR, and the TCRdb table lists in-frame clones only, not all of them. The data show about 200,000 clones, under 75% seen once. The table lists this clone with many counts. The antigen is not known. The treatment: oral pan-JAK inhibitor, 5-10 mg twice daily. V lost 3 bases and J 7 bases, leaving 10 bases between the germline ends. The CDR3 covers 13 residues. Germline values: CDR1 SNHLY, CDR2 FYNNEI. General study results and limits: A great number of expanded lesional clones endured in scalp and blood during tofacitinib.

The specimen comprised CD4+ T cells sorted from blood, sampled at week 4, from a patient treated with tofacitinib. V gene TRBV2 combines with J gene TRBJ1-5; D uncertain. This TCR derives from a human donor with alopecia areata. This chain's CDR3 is CASSEDTLQPQHF. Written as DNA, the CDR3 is TGTGCCAGCAGTGAGGATACGCTGCAGCCCCAGCATTTT.